The clone carrying this T cell receptor (beta chain) was seen many times. The TCR beta CDR3 regions underwent amplification from RNA transcripts. In the first round, RT-PCR was carried out with HTBI primers, and a multiplex PCR formed the second round. TCRdb re-called the multiplex PCR reads with MiXCR, one entry per CDR3 protein. Among about 740,000 distinct CDR3 sequences, 35% to 50% were seen once, and the ten largest hold approximately 43%. These data belong to a study of Graves' ophthalmopathy and Graves' hyperthyroidism. V lost 4 bases and J 14 bases, leaving 13 bases between the germline ends. Germline assignment: CDR1 SGHTS and CDR2 YDEGEE. CDR3 size: 12 residues.

The sequence was collected from an adult man with Graves' ophthalmopathy. The material sequenced was peripheral blood. The chain employs TRBV5-8 and TRBJ1-6; maybe TRBD1 (6 bases). CDR3 in DNA: TGTGCCAGCAGCCTCCAGGGGTGGGCCCTCCACTTT. Amino acids: CASSLQGWALHF.